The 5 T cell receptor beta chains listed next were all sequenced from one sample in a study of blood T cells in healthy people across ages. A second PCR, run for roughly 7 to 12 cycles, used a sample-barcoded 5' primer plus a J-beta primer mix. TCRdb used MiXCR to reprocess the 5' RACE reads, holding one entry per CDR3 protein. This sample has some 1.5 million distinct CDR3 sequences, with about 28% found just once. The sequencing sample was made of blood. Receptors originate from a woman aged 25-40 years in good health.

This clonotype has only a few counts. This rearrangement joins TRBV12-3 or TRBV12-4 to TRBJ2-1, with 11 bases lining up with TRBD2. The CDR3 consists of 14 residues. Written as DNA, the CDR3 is TGTGCAAACAATAGCGGGGGGGCCTACAATGAGCAGTTCTTC. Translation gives CANNSGGAYNEQFF.

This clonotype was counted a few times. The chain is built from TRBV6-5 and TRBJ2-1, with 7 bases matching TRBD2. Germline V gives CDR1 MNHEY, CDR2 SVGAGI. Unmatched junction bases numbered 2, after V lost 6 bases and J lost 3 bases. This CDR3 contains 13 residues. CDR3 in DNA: TGTGCCAGCAGGCGGGACTACTACAATGAGCAGTTCTTC. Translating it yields CASRRDYYNEQFF.

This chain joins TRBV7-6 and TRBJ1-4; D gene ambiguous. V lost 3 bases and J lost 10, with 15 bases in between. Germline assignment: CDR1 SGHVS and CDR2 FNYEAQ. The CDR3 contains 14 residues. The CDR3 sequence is CASSLLRKDGKLFF. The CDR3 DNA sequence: TGTGCCAGCAGCTTGCTAAGGAAAGACGGAAAACTGTTTTTT.

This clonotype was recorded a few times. As DNA, the CDR3 is TGTGCCAGCAGTCCCCAGGACGGACCCTTAGGGTACGAGCAGTACTTC. This codes for CASSPQDGPLGYEQYF. This chain connects TRBV27 to TRBJ2-7, with D uncertain. Per germline, CDR1 MNHEY and CDR2 SMNVEV (reference sequence). The CDR3 is made up of 16 amino acids. Trimming stripped 5 bases from V and 4 bases from J, with 21 bases between.

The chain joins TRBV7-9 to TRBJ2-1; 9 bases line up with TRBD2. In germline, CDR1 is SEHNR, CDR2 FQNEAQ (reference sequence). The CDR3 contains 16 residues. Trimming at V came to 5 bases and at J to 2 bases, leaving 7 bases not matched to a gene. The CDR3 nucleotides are TGTGCCAGCAGCGTGGAACCTAGCGGGGCCTACAATGAGCAGTTCTTC. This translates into CASSVEPSGAYNEQFF.